The rows below give T cell receptor beta chains drawn from one sample of a study of cytomegalovirus exposure and HLA in healthy donors. Sequencing was performed with immunoSEQ multiplex PCR; in TCRdb, only in-frame clones are kept and a portion is missing. The sample shows fewer than 200,000 clones, around 80% of them seen only once. The source material was PBMCs. These receptors were obtained from a woman between 40 and 55 years old in good health and CMV-seronegative. Each CDR3 is given with its conserved first and last residue. A D gene is named only where the DNA matches it firmly. Size values are once, few and many counts, or a class for expanded clones, and some rows have none.

CDR3 length: 18; D gene: TRBD2; clone size: -; V gene: TRBV4-1; J gene: TRBJ2-2; CDR3 protein: CASSQRLAGGGVTGELFF; CDR3 DNA: TGCGCCAGCAGCCAAAGACTAGCGGGGGGCGGGGTCACCGGGGAGCTGTTTTTT
CDR3 length: 13; D gene: -; clone size: -; V gene: TRBV27; J gene: TRBJ2-7; CDR3 protein: CASSFPGVREQYF; CDR3 DNA: TGTGCCAGCAGTTTCCCCGGGGTGAGGGAGCAGTACTTC
CDR3 length: 15; D gene: TRBD1; clone size: once; V gene: TRBV28; J gene: TRBJ1-1; CDR3 protein: CASSSQGAWDTEAFF; CDR3 DNA: TGTGCCAGCAGTTCCCAGGGGGCATGGGACACTGAAGCTTTCTTT
CDR3 length: 13; D gene: TRBD1; clone size: few; V gene: TRBV2; J gene: TRBJ1-2; CDR3 protein: CASIPETGGGYTF; CDR3 DNA: TGTGCCAGCATTCCGGAGACAGGGGGTGGCTACACCTTC
CDR3 length: 13; D gene: TRBD1; clone size: -; V gene: TRBV10-3; J gene: TRBJ1-2; CDR3 protein: CAISLQGNYGYTF; CDR3 DNA: TGTGCCATCAGTCTACAGGGGAACTATGGCTACACCTTC
CDR3 length: 15; D gene: -; clone size: -; V gene: TRBV5-6; J gene: TRBJ1-1; CDR3 protein: CASSLAGGGRTEAFF; CDR3 DNA: TGTGCCAGCAGCCTTGCGGGGGGCGGAAGGACTGAAGCTTTCTTT
CDR3 length: 15; D gene: TRBD1; clone size: once; V gene: TRBV30; J gene: TRBJ1-5; CDR3 protein: CAWSAPRQGSQPQHF; CDR3 DNA: TGTGCCTGGAGTGCACCGAGACAGGGATCCCAGCCCCAGCATTTT
CDR3 length: 15; D gene: -; clone size: -; V gene: TRBV7-3; J gene: TRBJ2-6; CDR3 protein: CASSLMAAGANVLTF; CDR3 DNA: TGTGCCAGCAGCTTAATGGCAGCTGGGGCCAACGTCCTGACTTTC
CDR3 length: 12; D gene: -; clone size: -; V gene: TRBV4-1; J gene: TRBJ2-1; CDR3 protein: CASSPDSTEQFF; CDR3 DNA: TGCGCCAGCAGCCCCGACAGTACTGAGCAGTTCTTC
CDR3 length: 17; D gene: -; clone size: -; V gene: TRBV19; J gene: TRBJ2-6; CDR3 protein: CASSQDSAHSGANVLTF; CDR3 DNA: TGTGCCAGTAGCCAGGACAGTGCCCACTCTGGGGCCAACGTCCTGACTTTC
CDR3 length: 15; D gene: -; clone size: -; V gene: TRBV27; J gene: TRBJ1-3; CDR3 protein: CASSLKADRGNTIYF; CDR3 DNA: TGTGCCAGCAGTTTAAAGGCGGACCGAGGGAACACCATATATTTT
CDR3 length: 16; D gene: -; clone size: -; V gene: TRBV6-1; J gene: TRBJ1-2; CDR3 protein: CASSETPRMRVHDYTF; CDR3 DNA: TGTGCCAGCAGTGAAACCCCGCGGATGAGGGTCCATGACTACACCTTC
CDR3 length: 14; D gene: TRBD1; clone size: -; V gene: TRBV19; J gene: TRBJ1-3; CDR3 protein: CASVPRDRGNTIYF; CDR3 DNA: TGTGCCAGTGTCCCCCGGGACAGAGGAAACACCATATATTTT
CDR3 length: 15; D gene: TRBD1; clone size: -; V gene: TRBV5-6; J gene: TRBJ1-2; CDR3 protein: CASSSYQTGGYGYTF; CDR3 DNA: TGTGCCAGCAGCTCCTACCAGACAGGGGGCTATGGCTACACCTTC
CDR3 length: 14; D gene: TRBD2; clone size: -; V gene: TRBV5-4; J gene: TRBJ2-5; CDR3 protein: CASSLSGGQETQYF; CDR3 DNA: TGTGCCAGCAGCCTAAGCGGGGGACAAGAGACCCAGTACTTC
CDR3 length: 16; D gene: TRBD2; clone size: -; V gene: TRBV6-6; J gene: TRBJ2-1; CDR3 protein: CASWSTSGGRNNEQFF; CDR3 DNA: TGTGCCAGCTGGAGTACTAGCGGGGGCCGTAACAATGAGCAGTTCTTC
CDR3 length: 14; D gene: -; clone size: -; V gene: TRBV6-6; J gene: TRBJ2-1; CDR3 protein: CASSYADGGNEQFF; CDR3 DNA: TGTGCCAGCAGTTACGCCGACGGCGGGAATGAGCAGTTCTTC
CDR3 length: 15; D gene: TRBD2; clone size: once; V gene: TRBV5-1; J gene: TRBJ2-1; CDR3 protein: CASSLPSGIYDEQFF; CDR3 DNA: TGCGCCAGCAGCTTGCCTAGCGGGATTTACGATGAGCAGTTCTTC
CDR3 length: 13; D gene: TRBD1; clone size: -; V gene: TRBV28; J gene: TRBJ2-5; CDR3 protein: CASSTGTEETQYF; CDR3 DNA: TGTGCCAGCAGTACTGGGACAGAAGAGACCCAGTACTTC
CDR3 length: 14; D gene: TRBD1; clone size: few; V gene: TRBV2; J gene: TRBJ1-1; CDR3 protein: CASRAGGRLAEAFF; CDR3 DNA: TGTGCCAGCAGGGCAGGGGGCCGGCTGGCTGAAGCTTTCTTT
CDR3 length: 12; D gene: -; clone size: -; V gene: TRBV10-3; J gene: TRBJ2-7; CDR3 protein: CAIGQLAYEQYF; CDR3 DNA: TGTGCCATAGGACAGTTAGCCTACGAGCAGTACTTC
CDR3 length: 15; D gene: -; clone size: few; V gene: TRBV5-4; J gene: TRBJ2-5; CDR3 protein: CASSSEGRGLETQYF; CDR3 DNA: TGTGCCAGCAGCTCGGAGGGAAGGGGTTTAGAGACCCAGTACTTC
CDR3 length: 14; D gene: TRBD1; clone size: -; V gene: TRBV4-1; J gene: TRBJ1-6; CDR3 protein: CASTEQGVNSPLHF; CDR3 DNA: TGCGCCAGCACCGAACAGGGGGTTAATTCACCCCTCCACTTT
CDR3 length: 14; D gene: -; clone size: -; V gene: TRBV19; J gene: TRBJ1-1; CDR3 protein: CASNRGVLSTEAFF; CDR3 DNA: TGTGCCAGTAATCGGGGGGTGTTAAGCACTGAAGCTTTCTTT
CDR3 length: 15; D gene: TRBD1; clone size: -; V gene: TRBV2; J gene: TRBJ2-1; CDR3 protein: CASSESDRGLWEQFF; CDR3 DNA: TGTGCCAGCAGTGAAAGCGACAGGGGATTGTGGGAGCAGTTCTTC
CDR3 length: 14; D gene: TRBD1; clone size: -; V gene: TRBV5-4; J gene: TRBJ1-2; CDR3 protein: CASSPQTGNYGYTF; CDR3 DNA: TGTGCCAGCAGCCCCCAGACAGGGAACTATGGCTACACCTTC
CDR3 length: 15; D gene: TRBD1; clone size: once; V gene: TRBV7-8; J gene: TRBJ2-7; CDR3 protein: CASSLGQGVLGEQYF; CDR3 DNA: TGTGCCAGCAGCTTAGGACAGGGGGTACTTGGCGAGCAGTACTTC
CDR3 length: 18; D gene: -; clone size: -; V gene: TRBV7-2; J gene: TRBJ2-3; CDR3 protein: CASSLAPARGSFADTQYF; CDR3 DNA: TGTGCCAGCAGCTTAGCTCCTGCCCGGGGGTCCTTTGCAGATACGCAGTATTTT
CDR3 length: 13; D gene: -; clone size: -; V gene: TRBV5-6; J gene: TRBJ2-7; CDR3 protein: CASSAPSSYEQYF; CDR3 DNA: TGTGCCAGCAGCGCTCCCTCTAGTTACGAGCAGTACTTC
CDR3 length: 15; D gene: TRBD1; clone size: once; V gene: TRBV5-5; J gene: TRBJ2-7; CDR3 protein: CASSLADRGLYEQYF; CDR3 DNA: TGTGCCAGCAGCTTGGCGGACAGGGGGTTGTACGAGCAGTACTTC
CDR3 length: 14; D gene: TRBD1; clone size: -; V gene: TRBV19; J gene: TRBJ2-5; CDR3 protein: CASSLGQGQETQYF; CDR3 DNA: TGTGCCAGTAGTCTCGGACAGGGCCAAGAGACCCAGTACTTC
CDR3 length: 14; D gene: TRBD1; clone size: -; V gene: TRBV2; J gene: TRBJ1-2; CDR3 protein: CASSEDRVKYGYTF; CDR3 DNA: TGTGCCAGCAGTGAGGACAGGGTAAAGTATGGCTACACCTTC
CDR3 length: 14; D gene: TRBD1; clone size: few; V gene: TRBV4-3; J gene: TRBJ2-2; CDR3 protein: CASSQQGAGGELFF; CDR3 DNA: TGCGCCAGCAGCCAACAGGGGGCGGGCGGGGAGCTGTTTTTT
CDR3 length: 15; D gene: TRBD1; clone size: -; V gene: TRBV25-1; J gene: TRBJ1-4; CDR3 protein: CASSDTGTGDEKLFF; CDR3 DNA: TGTGCCAGCAGTGATACCGGGACAGGGGACGAAAAACTGTTTTTT
CDR3 length: 15; D gene: TRBD2; clone size: -; V gene: TRBV7-3; J gene: TRBJ2-1; CDR3 protein: CASSLGLAGIGEQFF; CDR3 DNA: TGTGCCAGCAGCTTAGGCCTAGCGGGAATCGGTGAGCAGTTCTTC
CDR3 length: 16; D gene: -; clone size: -; V gene: TRBV7-3; J gene: TRBJ1-4; CDR3 protein: CASSGSRMATNEKLFF; CDR3 DNA: TGTGCCAGCAGCGGTAGTCGCATGGCAACTAATGAAAAACTGTTTTTT
CDR3 length: 15; D gene: -; clone size: -; V gene: TRBV27; J gene: TRBJ1-3; CDR3 protein: CASSSSLSSGNTIYF; CDR3 DNA: TGTGCCAGCAGTTCATCTTTGAGCTCTGGAAACACCATATATTTT
CDR3 length: 15; D gene: TRBD1; clone size: -; V gene: TRBV19; J gene: TRBJ1-5; CDR3 protein: CASNTGQASNQPQHF; CDR3 DNA: TGTGCCAGTAATACGGGACAGGCTAGCAATCAGCCCCAGCATTTT
CDR3 length: 16; D gene: -; clone size: few; V gene: TRBV25-1; J gene: TRBJ2-2; CDR3 protein: CASSEYGLSLTGELFF; CDR3 DNA: TGTGCCAGCAGTGAGTACGGACTCTCCCTCACCGGGGAGCTGTTTTTT
CDR3 length: 14; D gene: -; clone size: few; V gene: TRBV5-1; J gene: TRBJ2-7; CDR3 protein: CASKLDSYSYEQYF; CDR3 DNA: TGCGCCAGCAAATTGGACAGTTATTCCTACGAGCAGTACTTC
CDR3 length: 18; D gene: TRBD2; clone size: -; V gene: TRBV7-8; J gene: TRBJ2-3; CDR3 protein: CASSRGAGLAYGTDTQYF; CDR3 DNA: TGTGCCAGCAGCCGAGGGGCGGGACTAGCGTACGGCACAGATACGCAGTATTTT